These 13 T cell receptor beta chains originate from one sample sequenced in a study of OX40 agonist ivuxolimab in advanced cancers. Library method: the immunoSEQ multiplex PCR assay. The table comes from immuneACCESS by way of TCRdb, which keeps in-frame sequences with V and J called. Part of the clones is missing from these tables; in studies checked, under half for an unresolved V gene and the rest for unknown reasons. For this sample the table gives about 81,000 clones, of which about 93% were detected only once. The top ten hold around 15% of the sample. Sequenced material: CD4+ or CD8+ T cells sorted from blood, taken in a trial of the OX40 agonist ivuxolimab. Every receptor here comes from an adult with an advanced solid tumor such as melanoma, head and neck, liver or kidney cancer.

CDR3 bases: TGTGCCAGCACCCCTGCAGGGACGAATGAGCAGTTCTTC. Amino acids: CASTPAGTNEQFF. The genes are TRBV7-6 and TRBJ2-1, with D perhaps given as TRBD1 or TRBD2 (5 bases each). V was cut by 7 bases and J by 7 bases, with 14 bases left in between. Germline assignment: CDR1 SGHVS and CDR2 FNYEAQ. This CDR3 has 13 residues. Full variable domain (remainder filled in from reference TRBV7-6 and TRBJ2-1): GAGVSQSPRYKVTKRGQDVALRCDPISGHVSLYWYRQALGQGPEFLTYFNYEAQQDKSGLPNDRFSAERPEGSISTLTIQRTEQRDSAMYRCASTPAGTNEQFFGPGTRLTVL.

This clone was recorded once. The chain uses TRBV27 and TRBJ2-7; TRBD1 aligns across 9 bases. Looked up from germline, CDR1 is MNHEY and CDR2 is SMNVEV (reference sequence). With 5 bases clipped from V and 3 bases from J, the junction kept 8 bases outside the gene matches. The CDR3 is 15 residues long. As DNA, the CDR3 is TGTGCCAGCAGTATTACCGGGACAGGGTACTACGAGCAGTACTTC. This sequence encodes CASSITGTGYYEQYF.

The J gene is TRBJ2-7, the V gene TRBV19; D not certain. CDR3 length: 13 residues. From germline, CDR1 is LNHDA and CDR2 SQIVND (reference sequence). V lost 3 bases and J lost 2, with 8 bases in between. The CDR3 sequence is CASSMSSTYEQYF. In DNA form, the CDR3 reads TGTGCCAGTAGTATGAGCAGCACCTACGAGCAGTACTTC.

J is TRBJ1-2 and V is TRBV11-2; D remains unclear. Germline V gives CDR1 SGHAT, CDR2 FQNNGV. The V end lost 4 bases, the J end lost 4 bases, and 13 bases lay between the germline ends. This CDR3 has 14 residues. Written as DNA, the CDR3 is TGTGCCAGCAGCTCTGTGACCGATTCCTATGGCTACACCTTC. Translation gives CASSSVTDSYGYTF.

The rearrangement uses TRBV6-5 and TRBJ2-1; D may be TRBD1 or TRBD2 (5 bases each). V gave up 6 bases and J gave up 10 bases, with 22 bases separating them. CDR1 MNHEY and CDR2 SVGAGI come from the germline V gene. The CDR3 totals 15 residues. CDR3 nucleotides: TGTGCCAGCAGCCCACTGCCGGGACCGGGGACGGAGCAGTTCTTC. It translates to CASSPLPGPGTEQFF.

The chain couples TRBV2 to TRBJ1-5; D is unresolved. Trimming shortened V by 4 bases and J by 0 bases, and 13 bases separated the two germline ends. Germline-derived CDR1 and CDR2 are SNHLY and FYNNEI. The CDR3 consists of 16 residues. The CDR3 DNA is TGTGCCAGCAGTGGGGGTACAGATCTTAGCAATCAGCCCCAGCATTTT. Protein product: CASSGGTDLSNQPQHF.

The V call is TRBV4-1, the J call TRBJ2-7, with D perhaps being TRBD1 or TRBD2 (5 bases each). Germline V gene data show CDR1 as MGHRA and CDR2 as YSYEKL. The length of the CDR3 is 15 residues. The V end lost 2 bases, the J end lost 0 bases, and 11 bases lay between the germline ends. The CDR3 spells CASSQRDGGSYEQYF. The DNA for the CDR3 is TGCGCCAGCAGCCAACGGGACGGCGGCTCCTACGAGCAGTACTTC.

The count of this clone is one. The chain is built from TRBV25-1 and TRBJ2-1; D is tentatively TRBD1 or TRBD2 (6 bases each). V was cut by 4 bases and J by 4 bases, with 20 bases left in between. Germline V gene lookup returns CDR1 MGHDK and CDR2 SYGVNS. CDR3 length: 17 amino acids. CDR3 nucleotides: TGTGCCAGCAGTGGCTTTAGCGTTGGGGGGCGGTACAATGAGCAGTTCTTC. Translating gives CASSGFSVGGRYNEQFF.

This clone was observed a handful of times. This chain joins TRBV19 and TRBJ1-6, with D hard to call. Looked up from germline, CDR1 is LNHDA and CDR2 is SQIVND (reference sequence). Trimming removed 3 bases from V and 9 bases from J, with 9 bases in between. The length of the CDR3 is 13 residues. The CDR3 region has the DNA TGTGCCAGTAGTATCAAGGAGGGTTCACCCCTCCACTTT. Amino acid sequence: CASSIKEGSPLHF.

The J gene is TRBJ2-1, the V gene TRBV7-9, with D maybe TRBD2 (5 bases). The germline V gene encodes CDR1 SEHNR and CDR2 FQNEAQ (reference sequence). This CDR3 has 17 amino acids. Trimming stripped 1 base from V and 0 bases from J, with 13 bases between. CDR3 bases: TGTGCCAGCAGCTTAGTCGGACTGGGAAGCTCCTACAATGAGCAGTTCTTC. Translating it yields CASSLVGLGSSYNEQFF.

The chain is built from TRBV28 and TRBJ2-5; D is unclear. With 5 bases removed from V and 1 base from J, the gap between germline ends came to 5 bases. The germline gives CDR1 MDHEN, CDR2 SYDVKM. The CDR3 is 12 amino acids. CDR3 sequence (DNA): TGTGCCAGCAGTAGACCCCAAGAGACCCAGTACTTC. Its translation: CASSRPQETQYF.

This chain uses TRBV19 with TRBJ1-5; no reliable D call. Germline values: CDR1 LNHDA, CDR2 SQIVND (reference sequence). Deletions cut 2 bases from V and 0 bases from J, with 8 bases between. The CDR3 is made up of 15 amino acids. Here the CDR3 reads CASSIPGYSNQPQHF. The CDR3 DNA sequence: TGTGCCAGTAGTATACCGGGCTATAGCAATCAGCCCCAGCATTTT.

The rearrangement joins TRBV4-3 to TRBJ2-5, with D tentatively TRBD2 (6 bases). Germline CDR1 and CDR2: LGHNA and YSLEER. The CDR3 covers 13 residues. Trimming took 1 base from V and 5 from J, leaving 8 bases between them. CDR3 sequence: CASSQGLEETQYF. CDR3 DNA sequence: TGCGCCAGCAGCCAAGGACTAGAGGAGACCCAGTACTTC.